This T cell receptor beta chain was profiled in a study of T-cell memory formation after mild COVID-19 (TCRdb year 2021). At the level of the whole study: Most TCR sequence clusters were specific to one of the two donors. In a couple of donors, T-cell clones that expanded and contracted after mild COVID-19 were tracked by sequencing TCRalpha and TCRbeta repertoires over time. The cohort was made up of two young adult volunteers, one female and one male, who were previously healthy. Overall results and qualifications from the work: Some responding clones were found in pre-infection memory, which suggests that pre-existing cross-reactive memory T cells took part in the SARS-CoV-2 response. From day 15 to 85, contracting clones showed balanced CD4/CD8 phenotypes, whereas a second wave of clones that expanded from day 15 to 37 leaned towards CD4+. Contracting CD4+ clones appeared mostly in the CM and EM memory subsets, whereas CD8+ clones were enriched in EMRA. Only two mild cases were covered by the study, and larger cohorts that include severe cases with pre-infection samples were considered necessary. SARS-CoV-2 specificity of the second-wave clones peaking on day 37 was not confirmed.

Ficoll-Paque density gradient centrifugation was the method used to isolate PBMCs. Reading the germline V gene gives CDR1 SQVTM and CDR2 ANQGSEA. The CDR3 holds 11 amino acids from the cysteine to the phenylalanine. The read is trimmed to its CDR3 DNA, 33 bases read in frame from base 1. V loses 2 bases, J loses 1 base, and the germline ends lie 2 bases apart. This clonotype was detected only a few times. The clone's antigen remains unknown. The input lacks base qualities; no much larger clone sits a single base away. TCRdb lists the instrument as Illumina NovaSeq 6000. TCRalpha and TCRbeta cDNA libraries were constructed by 5'RACE with constant-segment primers, with sample barcodes and unique molecular identifiers being introduced. Trizol reagent was used to extract RNA from every sample. The libraries were amplified in two PCR steps, and the second step added a second sample barcode and Illumina TruSeq adapters. Libraries were sequenced on an Illumina NovaSeq with 2 x 150 bp paired-end reads. Per the original workflow: With migec v1.2.7, reads were demultiplexed and then collapsed into UMI-guided consensus sequences. With mixcr v2.1.11, UMI consensuses were aligned to TRA and TRB V and J templates and assembled into clonotypes. A clonotype was counted as expanded or contracted only when both edgeR and NoisET called the clonotype significant, with the noise models trained on biological replicates. For edgeR calls, the thresholds were a false discovery rate-adjusted p below 0.01 and a log2 fold-change of 1. As an exploratory analysis of dynamics, max-normalized trajectories of the 1000 most abundant clonotypes were examined by PCA with hierarchical clustering. Each responding clone was given a CD4 or CD8 phenotype based on the CD4+ and CD8+ repertoires, which had been sequenced separately. TCRdb reanalyzed the raw reads on its own, using fastp at Q25 for trimming and MiXCR for clone calling, and kept in-frame beta chains. Merged by CDR3 protein, the rows form single entries marked with the most common genes and DNA. Here the V and J calls rest on TCRdb's processing, not on the authors' analysis. The sample table lists 350,000 to 450,000 distinct CDR3 sequences, roughly 20% of them with a count of one. Around 9.2% of the sample lies in the top ten.

This receptor was taken from an adult woman who had mild COVID-19 (a few samples of this study predate the infection). The sample titles of this study are shuffled in the database, so cell type and time point are left out; the donor was told from shared clones. Source material: PBMCs or a T cell subset sorted from them (not recorded which). Recombination linked TRBV29-1 to TRBJ2-5; the D gene is not confidently resolved. The DNA is TGCAGCGTTGAACCCCAAGAGACCCAGTACTTC. Its amino acids are CSVEPQETQYF.